This paragraph covers one TCR beta chain sequence. This clone was seen a handful of times. Its antigen has not been determined. It has no much larger one-base neighbor in the sample; base qualities were not kept. This entry comes from a study of radiotherapy plus CTLA-4 blockade in lung cancer (dated by TCRdb to 2017 to 2018). Background on the whole study: Objective responses occurred in 15% to 20% of enrolled patients, and 30% to 35% achieved disease control. Overall results and qualifications from the work: After treatment with radiotherapy and ipilimumab, TCR clones that originated in tumors expanded in peripheral blood. The strongest predictors of response, as reported, were early dynamic changes in blood T cell clones along with a rise in serum interferon-beta after radiation.

Focal radiation therapy combined with CTLA-4 blockade (ipilimumab) was tested in patients with chemo-refractory metastatic non-small-cell lung cancer. Preparation of the library involved the immunoSEQ multiplex PCR assay. TCRdb limited this immuneACCESS table to in-frame rearrangements with V and J called. A share of clones is missing; checked studies link under half to unresolved V genes, and the rest is unexplained. This sample lists approximately 50,000 clones; 73% were detected once. The ten largest account for 3% to 4% of the sample. CDR1 and CDR2 are drawn from the germline V gene: MGHRA, YSYEKL. Trimming takes 4 bases from V and 8 bases from J, and the germline ends sit 15 bases apart. From the cysteine through the phenylalanine, the CDR3 covers 15 amino acids. Solely the CDR3 DNA is kept, with 45 bases framed from the first base.

The receptor was isolated from a human donor with non-small cell lung cancer who had a complete response to radiotherapy plus ipilimumab. The starting material was peripheral blood, obtained from a patient treated with radiotherapy plus ipilimumab. The sequence links TRBV4-1 to TRBJ1-6, with no confident D gene call. The sequenced DNA: TGCGCCAGCAGCCGGACGGGGATGGTAGATTCACCCCTCCACTTT. Its amino acids are CASSRTGMVDSPLHF.